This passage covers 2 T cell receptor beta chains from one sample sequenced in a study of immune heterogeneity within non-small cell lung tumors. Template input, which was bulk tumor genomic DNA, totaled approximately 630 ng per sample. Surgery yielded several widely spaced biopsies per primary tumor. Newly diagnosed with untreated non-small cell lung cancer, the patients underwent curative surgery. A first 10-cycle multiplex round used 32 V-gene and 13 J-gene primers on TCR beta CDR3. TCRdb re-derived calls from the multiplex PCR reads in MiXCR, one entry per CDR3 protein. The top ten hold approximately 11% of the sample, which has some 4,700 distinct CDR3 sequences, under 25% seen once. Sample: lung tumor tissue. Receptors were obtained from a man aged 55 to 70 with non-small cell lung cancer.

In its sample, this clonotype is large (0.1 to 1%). Here the CDR3 reads CASSGRGPEEQYF. CDR3 in DNA: TGTGCCAGTAGCGGCAGGGGGCCGGAAGAGCAGTACTTC. The chain recombines TRBV19 with TRBJ2-7; the match to TRBD1 covers 8 bases. The ends lost 6 bases at V and 7 bases at J; junction bases unmatched: 8. This CDR3 is built from 13 residues. Germline CDR1 is LNHDA and CDR2 is SQIVND (reference sequence).

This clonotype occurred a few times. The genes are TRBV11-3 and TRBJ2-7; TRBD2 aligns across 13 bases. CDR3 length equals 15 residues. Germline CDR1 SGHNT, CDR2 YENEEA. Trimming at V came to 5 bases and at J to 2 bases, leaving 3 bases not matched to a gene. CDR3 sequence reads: CASSEGLAGTYEQYF. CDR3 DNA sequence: TGTGCCAGCAGCGAGGGACTAGCGGGGACCTACGAGCAGTACTTC.